Listed here are 2 T cell receptor beta chains from one sample, sequenced in a study of T cells in Graves' hyperthyroidism and ophthalmopathy. RNA transcripts yielded amplified TCR beta CDR3 regions. When the TCR CDR3 underwent first-round RT-PCR, the HTBI primer set was used. From the multiplex PCR reads, TCRdb called clonotypes with MiXCR, one entry per CDR3 protein. The data show roughly 720,000 distinct CDR3 sequences, roughly 17% seen once. The sequencing sample was made of blood. Receptors originate from a man aged 50 to 59 with Graves' hyperthyroidism.

This chain links TRBV16 with TRBJ1-1; D possibly corresponds to TRBD1 (5 bases). V was cut by 8 bases and J by 3 bases, with 13 bases left in between. The CDR3 runs 13 residues. Germline V lookup: CDR1 KGHSY, CDR2 FQNENV. The CDR3 reads CASLGQGDTEAFF. The CDR3, as DNA: TGTGCCAGCCTCGGGCAGGGTGACACTGAAGCTTTCTTT.

This clonotype was counted many times. This chain links TRBV28 with TRBJ1-6; D possibly corresponds to TRBD1 (6 bases). This CDR3 spans 15 amino acids. Trimming removed 5 bases from V and 6 bases from J, with 14 bases in between. The germline V gene has CDR1 MDHEN and CDR2 SYDVKM. In DNA, the CDR3 is TGTGCCAGCAGTGATCCGGGACACTCTAATTCACCCCTCCACTTT. It codes for CASSDPGHSNSPLHF.